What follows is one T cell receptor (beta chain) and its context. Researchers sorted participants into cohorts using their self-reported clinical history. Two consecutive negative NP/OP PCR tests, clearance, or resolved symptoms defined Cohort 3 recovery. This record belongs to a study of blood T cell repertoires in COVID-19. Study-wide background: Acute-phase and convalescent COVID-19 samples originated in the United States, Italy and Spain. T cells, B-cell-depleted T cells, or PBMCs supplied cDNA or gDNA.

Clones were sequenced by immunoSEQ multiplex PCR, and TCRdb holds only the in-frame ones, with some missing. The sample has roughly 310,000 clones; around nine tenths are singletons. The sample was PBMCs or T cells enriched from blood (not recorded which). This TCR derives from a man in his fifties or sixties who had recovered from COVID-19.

CDR3 sequence (DNA): TGTGCCAGCAGCTTAGCTATCGGAGTTTGGGCTGAAGCTTTCTTT. This codes for CASSLAIGVWAEAFF. This chain joins TRBV11-2 and TRBJ1-1; D remains unclear. Germline CDR1 is SGHAT and CDR2 is FQNNGV. CDR3 length: 15 amino acids. V was clipped by 1 base and J by 6 bases, with 15 bases between them. Supplemented by reference TRBV11-2 and TRBJ1-1, the full variable domain reads EAGVAQSPRYKIIEKRQSVAFWCNPISGHATLYWYQQILGQGPKLLIQFQNNGVVDDSQLPKDRFSAERLKGVDSTLKIQPAKLEDSAVYLCASSLAIGVWAEAFFGQGTRLTVV.